This paragraph covers one T cell receptor beta chain sequence. CDR1 is SNHLY and CDR2 is FYNNEI in the germline V gene. Trimming left V 7 bases short and J 2 bases short, with 12 bases between. The CDR3 runs 14 residues. The sample belongs to a study of T-cell memory formation after mild COVID-19. 5'RACE, which relied on constant-segment primers, yielded TCR alpha and TCR beta cDNA libraries carrying sample barcodes and UMIs. In TCRdb, the 5' RACE reads were re-called with MiXCR into one record per CDR3 protein. The sample lists under 350,000 distinct CDR3 sequences, roughly 15% occurring once. The receptor was isolated from a man between 18 and 35 years old who had mild COVID-19 (a few samples of this study predate the infection). Cell type and time point are not known. Sequencing input: PBMCs or a T cell subset sorted from them (not recorded which). The J gene is TRBJ1-5, the V gene TRBV2, with D unresolved. The CDR3 coding sequence is TGTGCCAGCACTACTGTAGGGCGCAATCAGCCCCAGCATTTT. Translating it yields CASTTVGRNQPQHF.